This is a list of T cell receptor beta chains from one sample in a study of T cell responses to AZD1222 COVID-19 vaccine. Sequenced by immunoSEQ multiplex PCR; TCRdb stores in-frame clones only, minus some. Altogether more than 100,000 clones are present, roughly 87% being singletons, with the ten largest covering approximately 1.5%. Sequences were derived from peripheral blood, sampled on day 0 of AZD1222 vaccination. The receptors were sampled from an adult in good health. Both conserved end residues are part of each CDR3. Fields, in order: CDR3 DNA, CDR3 protein, V gene, D gene, clone size, J gene. A D gene is named only where the DNA matches it firmly. Expanded clones get a size class; other rows say once, few or many, or leave the size out.

CDR3nt: TGTGCCAGCAGCCCAAGACGACCGGGACAGAGAAATTCACCCCTCCACTTT; CDR3aa: CASSPRRPGQRNSPLHF; v_gene: TRBV7-8; d_gene: TRBD1; abundance: -; j_gene: TRBJ1-6
CDR3nt: TGTGCCAGCAGCCTGGACATAAGCTCCTACGAGCAGTACTTC; CDR3aa: CASSLDISSYEQYF; v_gene: TRBV3-1/TRBV3-2; d_gene: -; abundance: -; j_gene: TRBJ2-7
CDR3nt: TGTGCCAGCAGCGAGAGTAACATCTATGGCTACACCTTC; CDR3aa: CASSESNIYGYTF; v_gene: TRBV12-3/TRBV12-4; d_gene: -; abundance: -; j_gene: TRBJ1-2
CDR3nt: TGCGCCAGCAGCTTGGGTGGGCCCTCCTACGAGCAGTACTTC; CDR3aa: CASSLGGPSYEQYF; v_gene: TRBV5-1; d_gene: -; abundance: -; j_gene: TRBJ2-7
CDR3nt: TGTGCCAGCAGCTTACGGCGTACAGGAGAAGGCACCGGGGAGCTGTTTTTT; CDR3aa: CASSLRRTGEGTGELFF; v_gene: TRBV7-6; d_gene: -; abundance: -; j_gene: TRBJ2-2
CDR3nt: TGTGCCAGCAGAAGCGGACAGGGAGAGCATCAGCCCCAGCATTTT; CDR3aa: CASRSGQGEHQPQHF; v_gene: TRBV6-5; d_gene: TRBD1; abundance: -; j_gene: TRBJ1-5
CDR3nt: TGTGCCAGCAGTTTACGGCTTGAGCAGTTCTTC; CDR3aa: CASSLRLEQFF; v_gene: TRBV12-3/TRBV12-4; d_gene: -; abundance: -; j_gene: TRBJ2-1
CDR3nt: TGTGCCTGGAGGCATGAGGGGAGCTCACCCCTCCACTTT; CDR3aa: CAWRHEGSSPLHF; v_gene: TRBV30; d_gene: -; abundance: -; j_gene: TRBJ1-6
CDR3nt: TGTGCCAGCAGAAGCAGGGCGGACGAGCAGTACTTC; CDR3aa: CASRSRADEQYF; v_gene: TRBV3-1/TRBV3-2; d_gene: -; abundance: -; j_gene: TRBJ2-7
CDR3nt: TGTGCCAGCAGCCAATGGACAGTAGAGTTTGAAGCTTTCTTT; CDR3aa: CASSQWTVEFEAFF; v_gene: TRBV28; d_gene: -; abundance: -; j_gene: TRBJ1-1
CDR3nt: TGTGCCAGCAGCTTAGGGGTAGGGACAGGGCGTACGAACACCGGGGAGCTGTTTTTT; CDR3aa: CASSLGVGTGRTNTGELFF; v_gene: TRBV11-3; d_gene: TRBD1; abundance: -; j_gene: TRBJ2-2
CDR3nt: TGTGCCAGCAGCGGCGGGGCTGTACAGGGGAGGGGGAATTCACCCCTCCACTTT; CDR3aa: CASSGGAVQGRGNSPLHF; v_gene: TRBV11-2; d_gene: TRBD1; abundance: -; j_gene: TRBJ1-6
CDR3nt: TGTGCCAGCAGTTCCACATATGGCTACACCTTC; CDR3aa: CASSSTYGYTF; v_gene: TRBV12-3/TRBV12-4; d_gene: -; abundance: -; j_gene: TRBJ1-2
CDR3nt: TGTGCCAGCAGCTCCATATTTGGACAGGGAACTCAGCCCCAGCATTTT; CDR3aa: CASSSIFGQGTQPQHF; v_gene: TRBV5-8; d_gene: TRBD1; abundance: few; j_gene: TRBJ1-5
CDR3nt: TGTGCCAGCAGCTTGTTTGCTAGGAACAATGAGCAGTTCTTC; CDR3aa: CASSLFARNNEQFF; v_gene: TRBV5-6; d_gene: -; abundance: -; j_gene: TRBJ2-1
CDR3nt: TGTGCCACCAGCAGGGGGAGGGGGATTAGTAACATTCAGTACTTC; CDR3aa: CATSRGRGISNIQYF; v_gene: TRBV15; d_gene: -; abundance: -; j_gene: TRBJ2-4